One sample yielded the 12 T cell receptor beta chains listed below, sequenced in a study of blood T cell repertoires in COVID-19. The method was immunoSEQ multiplex PCR; TCRdb's version includes in-frame clones alone and lacks a portion of them. The profile shows 100,000 to 150,000 clones, around 80% of them singletons. Material for sequencing was peripheral blood. These receptors were obtained from a man in his forties with active or convalescent COVID-19.

The chain links TRBV5-6 to TRBJ1-6; D is uncertain. CDR1 is SGHDT, CDR2 YYEEEE, per germline. V was shortened by 4 bases and J by 7 bases, with 9 bases between the two germline ends. The CDR3 runs 13 residues. In DNA form, the CDR3 reads TGTGCCAGCAGCCCCGGGTCCAATTCACCCCTCCACTTT. Translated: CASSPGSNSPLHF.

The chain recombines TRBV7-9 with TRBJ1-2; D unresolved. This CDR3 has 13 amino acids. Germline V lookup: CDR1 SEHNR, CDR2 FQNEAQ (reference sequence). The germline V and J ends were trimmed by 2 bases and 8 bases, with 12 bases remaining between them. The CDR3 nucleotides are TGTGCCAGCAGCTTAAAGGGAGGATTCGGCTACACCTTC. Amino acid sequence: CASSLKGGFGYTF.

The chain joins TRBV19 to TRBJ1-1; 7 nucleotides match TRBD1. CDR1 and CDR2 (germline): LNHDA, SQIVND (reference sequence). V shed 1 base, J shed 7 bases, and the junction held 3 bases outside the gene matches. CDR3 length: 13 residues. The CDR3 loop reads CASSIGTGVEAFF. CDR3 nucleotides: TGTGCCAGTAGTATAGGGACAGGAGTTGAAGCTTTCTTT. Filled out from reference TRBV19 and TRBJ1-1, the complete variable domain reads DGGITQSPKYLFRKEGQNVTLSCEQNLNHDAMYWYRQDPGQGLRLIYYSQIVNDFQKGDIAEGYSVSREKKESFPLTVTSAQKNPTAFYLCASSIGTGVEAFFGQGTRLTVV.

This chain links TRBV6-2 or TRBV6-3 with TRBJ2-7; 8 positions agree with TRBD1. The CDR3 covers 16 residues. The trim removed 5 bases at V and 3 bases at J, leaving 12 bases unmatched. Looked up from germline, CDR1 is MNHEY and CDR2 is SVGEGT. The CDR3 DNA follows: TGTGCCAGCAGTAGCCTTTTACAGGGGGATAGCTACGAGCAGTACTTC. Amino acid sequence: CASSSLLQGDSYEQYF.

V gene TRBV5-1 combines with J gene TRBJ1-2; tentative D call: TRBD1 (5 bases). Germline V gene data show CDR1 as SGHRS and CDR2 as YFSETQ. Trimming took 4 bases from V and 6 from J, leaving 16 bases between them. The CDR3 covers 14 residues. CDR3 residues: CASSLLQGTDGYTF. The CDR3 DNA is TGCGCCAGCAGCCTGCTCCAGGGTACGGATGGCTACACCTTC.

This clone was seen just once. The chain couples TRBV12-3 or TRBV12-4 to TRBJ1-1, with a weak D call TRBD1 (5 bases). This CDR3 region has 13 residues. V lost 7 bases, J lost 4 bases, and 13 bases lay in between. CDR3 amino acids: CASNPMGGTEAFF. The CDR3 DNA is TGTGCCAGCAACCCCATGGGGGGCACTGAAGCTTTCTTT.

V gene TRBV6-5 combines with J gene TRBJ2-1, with 9 bases identical to TRBD1. Germline trimming cut 6 bases from V and 4 bases from J; bases unmatched to any gene: 7. The CDR3 has 15 amino acids. Germline assignment: CDR1 MNHEY and CDR2 SVGAGI. The CDR3 sequence: CASSPQGAKYNEQFF. As DNA, the CDR3 is TGTGCCAGCAGCCCACAGGGGGCCAAATACAATGAGCAGTTCTTC.

CDR3 DNA sequence: TGTGCCAGCAGCGTCCGGGGGGTCCCTTCCTACAATGAGCAGTTCTTC. The encoded protein is CASSVRGVPSYNEQFF. J is TRBJ2-1 and V is TRBV9, with TRBD2 matching 7 bases. Trimming cost V 2 bases and J 1 base; bases outside gene matches: 6. This CDR3 has 16 residues. The germline V gene has CDR1 SGDLS and CDR2 YYNGEE. Variable domain in full (rest from reference TRBV9 and TRBJ2-1): DSGVTQTPKHLITATGQRVTLRCSPRSGDLSVYWYQQSLDQGLQFLIQYYNGEERAKGNILERFSAQQFPDLHSELNLSSLELGDSALYFCASSVRGVPSYNEQFFGPGTRLTVL.

The chain couples TRBV7-8 to TRBJ2-5, with D tentatively TRBD1 (6 bases). CDR1 is SGHVS and CDR2 is FQNEAQ in the germline V gene. V was pared by 5 bases and J by 5 bases, with 12 bases between. This CDR3 is 13 amino acids long. The CDR3, as DNA: TGTGCCAGCAGCCGAGGGACACGGGAGACCCAGTACTTC. This codes for CASSRGTRETQYF.

The V and J genes are TRBV7-6 and TRBJ2-2, with D tentatively TRBD1 (6 bases). V lost 5 bases and J 2 bases, leaving 27 bases between the germline ends. The CDR3 runs 20 residues. Germline V gives CDR1 SGHVS, CDR2 FNYEAQ. The CDR3 nucleotides are TGTGCCAGCAGCCTACTGAGGACAGCAAATCAAGGTTATAACACCGGGGAGCTGTTTTTT. Its translation is CASSLLRTANQGYNTGELFF.

The chain couples TRBV5-1 to TRBJ2-3, with 8 nucleotides matching TRBD2. The V and J ends lost 0 bases and 4 bases, in that order; junction bases with no gene match: 7. The CDR3 sequence is 16 residues long. Germline loops: CDR1 SGHRS, CDR2 YFSETQ. In DNA, the CDR3 is TGCGCCAGCAGCTTGGACAGCGGGAGTAGGGCAGATACGCAGTATTTT. This translates into CASSLDSGSRADTQYF.

The gene calls are TRBV4-2 and TRBJ2-3; tentatively, D is TRBD2 (5 bases). V was clipped by 4 bases and J by 2 bases, with 13 bases between them. The CDR3 has 15 amino acids. In germline, CDR1 is LGHNA, CDR2 YNFKEQ. In nucleotides, the CDR3 is TGTGCCAGCAGCCCCGGGGTTGCCTACACAGATACGCAGTATTTT. Its translation: CASSPGVAYTDTQYF.